The source of this T cell receptor beta chain is a study of response to subunit inactivated influenza vaccine. This CDR3 comprises 17 residues. With V trimmed by 3 bases and J by 7 bases, 13 bases remained unmatched. Per the germline V gene, CDR1 is DFQATT and CDR2 is SNEGSKA (reference sequence). TCRdb processed the RT-PCR reads anew with MiXCR; each CDR3 protein has one entry. The table records 700,000 to 800,000 distinct CDR3 sequences, 18% of them present only once. The material was PBMCs from blood, obtained approximately 5 days after vaccination. The J gene is TRBJ1-5, the V gene TRBV20-1; 12 bases are shared with TRBD1. This receptor was identified in a man aged 50 to 60 who received an inactivated influenza vaccine. CDR3 bases: TGCAGTGCTAGGTGGGCGGGACAGGGGGCAATTAGACAGCCCCAGCATTTT. This translates into CSARWAGQGAIRQPQHF.